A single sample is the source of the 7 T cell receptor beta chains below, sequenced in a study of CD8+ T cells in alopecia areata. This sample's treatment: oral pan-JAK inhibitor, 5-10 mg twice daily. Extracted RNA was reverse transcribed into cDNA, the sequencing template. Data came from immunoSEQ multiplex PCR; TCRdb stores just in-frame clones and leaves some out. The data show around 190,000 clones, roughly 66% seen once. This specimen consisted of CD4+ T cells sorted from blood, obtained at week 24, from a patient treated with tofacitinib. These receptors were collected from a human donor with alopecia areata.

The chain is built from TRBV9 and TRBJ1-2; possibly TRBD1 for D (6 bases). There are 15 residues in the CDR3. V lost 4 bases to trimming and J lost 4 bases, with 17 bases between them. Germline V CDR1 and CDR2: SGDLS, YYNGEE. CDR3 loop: CASSSEGGEGYGYTF. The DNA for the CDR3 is TGTGCCAGCAGCTCTGAGGGGGGCGAAGGCTATGGCTACACCTTC.

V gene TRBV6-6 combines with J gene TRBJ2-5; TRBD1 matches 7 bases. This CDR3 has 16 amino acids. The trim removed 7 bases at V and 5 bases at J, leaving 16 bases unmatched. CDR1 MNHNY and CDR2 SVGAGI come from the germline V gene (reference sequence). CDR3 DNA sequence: TGTGCCAGCAAATCGACTGGGCAGGGGGAGTGGGAGACCCAGTACTTC. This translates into CASKSTGQGEWETQYF.

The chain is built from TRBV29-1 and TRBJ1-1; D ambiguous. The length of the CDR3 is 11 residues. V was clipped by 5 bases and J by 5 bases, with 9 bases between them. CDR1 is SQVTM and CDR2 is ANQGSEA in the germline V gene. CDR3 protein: CSVFPGTEAFF. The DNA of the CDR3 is TGCAGCGTTTTTCCCGGAACTGAAGCTTTCTTT.

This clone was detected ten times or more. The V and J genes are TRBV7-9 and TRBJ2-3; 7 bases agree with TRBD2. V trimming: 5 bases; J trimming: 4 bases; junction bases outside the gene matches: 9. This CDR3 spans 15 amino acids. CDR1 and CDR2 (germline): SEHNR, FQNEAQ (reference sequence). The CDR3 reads CASSNPAGLADTQYF. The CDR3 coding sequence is TGTGCCAGCAGCAACCCAGCGGGACTTGCAGATACGCAGTATTTT. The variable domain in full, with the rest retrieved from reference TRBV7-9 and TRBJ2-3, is DTGVSQNPRHKITKRGQNVTFRCDPISEHNRLYWYRQTLGQGPEFLTYFQNEAQLEKSRLLSDRFSAERPKGSFSTLEIQRTEQGDSAMYLCASSNPAGLADTQYFGPGTRLTVL.

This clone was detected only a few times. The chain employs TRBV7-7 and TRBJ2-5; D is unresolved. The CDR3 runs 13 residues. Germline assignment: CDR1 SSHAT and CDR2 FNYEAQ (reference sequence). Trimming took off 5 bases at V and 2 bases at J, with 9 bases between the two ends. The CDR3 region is CASSPGNQETQYF. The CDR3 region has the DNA TGTGCCAGCAGCCCCGGTAATCAAGAGACCCAGTACTTC.

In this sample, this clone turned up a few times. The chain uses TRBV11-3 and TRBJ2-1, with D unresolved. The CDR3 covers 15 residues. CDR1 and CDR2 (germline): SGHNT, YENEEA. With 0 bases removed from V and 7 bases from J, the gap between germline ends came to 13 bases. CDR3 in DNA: TGTGCCAGCAGCTTAGATAGCCAGGTGCGGAATGAGCAGTTCTTC. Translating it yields CASSLDSQVRNEQFF.

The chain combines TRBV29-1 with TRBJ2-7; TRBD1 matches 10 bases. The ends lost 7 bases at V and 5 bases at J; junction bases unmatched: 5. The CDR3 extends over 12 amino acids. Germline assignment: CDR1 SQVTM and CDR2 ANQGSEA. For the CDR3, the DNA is TGCAGCGCCAGGACAGGGGGAAACGAGCAGTACTTC. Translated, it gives CSARTGGNEQYF.